The 8 T cell receptor beta chains listed next were all sequenced from one sample in a study of CD8 T cells in Susac syndrome. Random hexamers served to reverse transcribe roughly 0.5 to 1 ug RNA. TCRdb re-derived calls from the immunoSEQ multiplex PCR reads in MiXCR, one entry per CDR3 protein. The repertoire includes about 76,000 distinct CDR3 sequences, approximately 93% of them detected once, and less than 0.6% sits in the top ten. The specimen was CD8+ T cells from PBMCs. These receptors were obtained from a human donor with Susac syndrome.

The rearrangement uses TRBV14 and TRBJ2-1; D is unclear. Germline values: CDR1 SGHDN, CDR2 FVKESK. V gave up 3 bases and J gave up 4 bases, with 13 bases separating them. The CDR3 is 15 residues long. CDR3 sequence reads: CASSQPGGRYNEQFF. The CDR3, as DNA: TGTGCCAGCAGCCAGCCGGGCGGAAGATACAATGAGCAGTTCTTC.

The chain joins TRBV15 to TRBJ2-2, with a weak D call TRBD2 (5 bases). V was pared by 4 bases and J by 5 bases, with 17 bases between. The CDR3 loop spans 16 amino acids. Germline CDR1 reads LNHNV; CDR2 reads YYDKDF (reference sequence). The CDR3 loop is CATSTPGPRGTGELFF. In DNA form, the CDR3 reads TGTGCCACCAGCACCCCCGGGCCCCGGGGAACCGGGGAGCTGTTTTTT.

CDR3 nucleotide sequence: TGTGCCAGCAGCGTCGGACAGGGGAACACTGAAGCTTTCTTT. Translated, it gives CASSVGQGNTEAFF. The chain employs TRBV3-1 and TRBJ1-1; 8 bases fit TRBD1. The germline gives CDR1 LGHDT, CDR2 YNNKEL (reference sequence). The CDR3 is made up of 14 amino acids. V lost 5 bases, J lost 1 base, and 3 bases stayed unmatched.

The CDR3: CASSETGPITGDEQFF. The CDR3 region has the DNA TGTGCCAGCAGTGAGACGGGACCCATAACGGGCGATGAGCAGTTCTTC. V gene TRBV6-1 combines with J gene TRBJ2-1; the D gene could be TRBD1 or TRBD2 (5 bases each). V was trimmed by 3 bases and J by 8 bases, leaving 20 bases between them. Germline V CDR1 and CDR2: MNHNS, SASEGT. CDR3 length equals 16 residues.

Written as DNA, the CDR3 is TGCGCCAGCAGCCAATTGAACACAGATACGCAGTATTTT. Encoded protein: CASSQLNTDTQYF. The chain recombines TRBV4-3 with TRBJ2-3; no reliable D call. Trimming removed 2 bases at V and 2 bases at J, with 5 bases between. Germline V lookup: CDR1 LGHNA, CDR2 YSLEER. This CDR3 is 13 amino acids long.

The rearrangement uses TRBV7-9 and TRBJ1-1; the D gene is possibly TRBD1 (6 bases). CDR3 length equals 17 residues. The germline V gene has CDR1 SEHNR and CDR2 FQNEAQ (reference sequence). Trimming left V 1 base short and J 4 bases short, with 19 bases between. The chain's CDR3 is CASSLEQGRSPSTEAFF. CDR3 sequence (DNA): TGTGCCAGCAGCTTAGAGCAGGGGCGGTCCCCCAGCACTGAAGCTTTCTTT. Looking up the rest from reference TRBV7-9 and TRBJ1-1 gives the full variable domain: DTGVSQNPRHKITKRGQNVTFRCDPISEHNRLYWYRQTLGQGPEFLTYFQNEAQLEKSRLLSDRFSAERPKGSFSTLEIQRTEQGDSAMYLCASSLEQGRSPSTEAFFGQGTRLTVV.

This clonotype was counted once. The rearrangement uses TRBV12-3 or TRBV12-4 and TRBJ1-2; D gene unclear. Trimming pared 6 bases from V and 8 bases from J, leaving 10 bases between. The CDR3 runs 11 residues. The CDR3 region is CASSQAGGYTF. CDR3 sequence (DNA): TGTGCCAGCAGCCAGGCGGGAGGCTACACCTTC.

This chain connects TRBV6-2 or TRBV6-3 to TRBJ2-7; D not certain. CDR3 length equals 13 residues. The germline V and J ends were trimmed by 2 bases and 3 bases, with 8 bases remaining between them. Germline V gene data show CDR1 as MNHEY and CDR2 as SVGEGT. CDR3 nucleotide sequence: TGTGCCAGCAGTTACACTATGAACTACGAGCAGTACTTC. This translates into CASSYTMNYEQYF.